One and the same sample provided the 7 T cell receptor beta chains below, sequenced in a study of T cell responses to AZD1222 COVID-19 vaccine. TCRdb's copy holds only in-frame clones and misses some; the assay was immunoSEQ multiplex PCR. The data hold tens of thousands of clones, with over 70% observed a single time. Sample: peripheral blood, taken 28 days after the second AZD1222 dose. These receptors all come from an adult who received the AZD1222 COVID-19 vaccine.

CDR3 amino acids: CASKGDLSQPQHF. CDR3 in DNA: TGTGCCAGCAAGGGGGACCTCAGTCAGCCCCAGCATTTT. V gene TRBV28 combines with J gene TRBJ1-5; tentatively, D is TRBD1 (6 bases). The CDR3 extends over 13 amino acids. Germline assignment: CDR1 MDHEN and CDR2 SYDVKM. Between the trimmed V and J ends, which lost 7 bases and 6 bases, there was a span of 13 bases.

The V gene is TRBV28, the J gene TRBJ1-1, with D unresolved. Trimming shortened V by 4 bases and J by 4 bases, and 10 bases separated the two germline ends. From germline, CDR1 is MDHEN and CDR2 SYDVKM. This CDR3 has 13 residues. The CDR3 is CASSSQVGTEAFF. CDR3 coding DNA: TGTGCCAGCAGTTCCCAGGTGGGCACTGAAGCTTTCTTT.

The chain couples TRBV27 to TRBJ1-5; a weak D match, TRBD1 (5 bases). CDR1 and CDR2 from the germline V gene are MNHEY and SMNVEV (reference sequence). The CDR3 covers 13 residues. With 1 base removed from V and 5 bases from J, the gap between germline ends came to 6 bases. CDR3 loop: CASSLLGHQPQHF. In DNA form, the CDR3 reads TGTGCCAGCAGTTTATTGGGGCATCAGCCCCAGCATTTT.

CDR3 sequence: CASSLGRVNEQFF. The CDR3 DNA reads TGTGCCAGCAGCTTGGGCAGGGTGAATGAGCAGTTCTTC. V gene TRBV5-6 combines with J gene TRBJ2-1; perhaps TRBD1 as D (5 bases). The V end lost 0 bases, the J end lost 7 bases, and 8 bases lay between the germline ends. Germline lookup yields CDR1 SGHDT and CDR2 YYEEEE. The CDR3 is 13 residues long.

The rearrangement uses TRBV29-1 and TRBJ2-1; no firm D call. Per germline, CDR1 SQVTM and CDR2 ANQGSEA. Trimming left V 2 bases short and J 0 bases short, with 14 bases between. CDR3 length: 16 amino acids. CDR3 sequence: CSVESLGSSSYNEQFF. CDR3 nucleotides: TGCAGCGTTGAAAGCTTAGGTAGCAGCTCCTACAATGAGCAGTTCTTC.

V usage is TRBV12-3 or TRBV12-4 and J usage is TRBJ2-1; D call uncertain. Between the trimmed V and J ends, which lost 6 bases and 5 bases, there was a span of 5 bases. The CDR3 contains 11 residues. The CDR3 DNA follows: TGTGCCAGCAGCCCGGACAATGAGCAGTTCTTC. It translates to CASSPDNEQFF.

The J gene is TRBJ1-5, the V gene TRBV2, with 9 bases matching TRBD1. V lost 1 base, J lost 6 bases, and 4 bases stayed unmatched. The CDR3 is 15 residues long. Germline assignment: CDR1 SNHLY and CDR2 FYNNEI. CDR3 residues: CASSEDRGRVQPQHF. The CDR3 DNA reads TGTGCCAGCAGTGAAGACAGGGGGCGCGTTCAGCCCCAGCATTTT.